These 14 T cell receptor beta chains share one sample of origin, sequenced in a study of CD8 T cells in Susac syndrome. RNA in amounts of roughly 0.5 to 1 ug was reverse transcribed with random hexamers. In TCRdb, the immunoSEQ multiplex PCR reads were re-called with MiXCR into one record per CDR3 protein. The table includes 150,000 to 200,000 distinct CDR3 sequences, roughly 94% detected once. Sample: CD4+ T cells from PBMCs. All receptors derive from a human donor with multiple sclerosis.

The CDR3 region is CAWGRDRLYEQYF. As DNA, the CDR3 is TGTGCCTGGGGCCGGGACAGACTTTACGAGCAGTACTTC. V and J are TRBV30 and TRBJ2-7; 7 bases agree with TRBD1. CDR3 length: 13 residues. Unmatched junction bases numbered 8, after V lost 5 bases and J lost 4 bases. CDR1 and CDR2 (germline): GTSNPN, SVGIG (reference sequence).

The chain couples TRBV10-3 to TRBJ2-3, with 8 bases identical to TRBD2. CDR1 is ENHRY, CDR2 SYGVKD, per germline. The junction had 3 bases not matched to a gene; V was cut back by 2 bases and J by 5 bases. CDR3 length: 14 amino acids. The CDR3 is CAISEGTSGDTQYF. CDR3 sequence (DNA): TGTGCCATCAGTGAGGGTACTAGCGGAGATACGCAGTATTTT.

The chain has TRBV7-8 and TRBJ1-1, with a tentative D call TRBD1 (6 bases). Trimming removed 5 bases from V and 0 bases from J, with 13 bases in between. The germline CDR1 and CDR2 sequences are SGHVS and FQNEAQ. CDR3 length: 15 amino acids. The CDR3 nucleotides read TGTGCCAGCAGCCCCACCGGGACACTGAACACTGAAGCTTTCTTT. Translation: CASSPTGTLNTEAFF.

This chain uses TRBV4-2 with TRBJ2-6; the D is unclear. CDR1 LGHNA and CDR2 YNFKEQ come from the germline V gene. CDR3 length: 15 amino acids. With 8 bases removed from V and 0 bases from J, the gap between germline ends came to 11 bases. CDR3 protein: CASGPEVSGANVLTF. The CDR3, as DNA: TGTGCCAGCGGACCTGAAGTCTCTGGGGCCAACGTCCTGACTTTC.

The chain links TRBV20-1 to TRBJ2-5, with D possibly being TRBD2 (5 bases). V lost 3 bases and J 2 bases, leaving 13 bases between the germline ends. This CDR3 comprises 14 residues. Germline lookup yields CDR1 DFQATT and CDR2 SNEGSKA (reference sequence). CDR3 residues: CSAREAVLQETQYF. CDR3 DNA sequence: TGCAGTGCTAGGGAAGCGGTTCTACAAGAGACCCAGTACTTC.

The chain has TRBV5-4 and TRBJ2-3; D unclear. The CDR3 runs to 14 residues. Germline-derived CDR1 and CDR2 are SGHNT and YYREEE (reference sequence). Trimming cost V 0 bases and J 4 bases, with 9 bases left between them. The CDR3 DNA is TGTGCCAGCAGCTTGGAGGGTAGAGCAGATACGCAGTATTTT. Residues: CASSLEGRADTQYF.

The rearrangement links TRBV7-8 to TRBJ2-6; 8 bases match TRBD1. In germline, CDR1 is SGHVS, CDR2 FQNEAQ. V lost 5 bases to trimming and J lost 5 bases; unmatched junction nucleotides: 14. The CDR3 sequence is 18 residues long. The CDR3 protein is CASSQRRTGPPRANVLTF. The CDR3 region has the DNA TGTGCCAGCAGCCAAAGACGGACAGGGCCTCCGAGGGCCAACGTCCTGACTTTC.

The chain carries TRBV9 and TRBJ1-4, with D possibly TRBD1 on 5 matching bases. Trimming stripped 3 bases from V and 0 bases from J, with 12 bases between. This CDR3 comprises 16 residues. From germline, CDR1 is SGDLS and CDR2 YYNGEE. The CDR3 protein is CASSAGTVATNEKLFF. CDR3 bases: TGTGCCAGCAGCGCTGGGACCGTGGCAACTAATGAAAAACTGTTTTTT.

The genes are TRBV2 and TRBJ2-5, with TRBD2 matching 8 bases. Trimming cost V 8 bases and J 3 bases; bases outside gene matches: 8. Germline lookup yields CDR1 SNHLY and CDR2 FYNNEI. The CDR3 is 14 residues long. The CDR3 protein is CASAATGREETQYF. CDR3 DNA: TGTGCCAGCGCTGCTACCGGGAGGGAAGAGACCCAGTACTTC.

The J gene is TRBJ1-6, the V gene TRBV12-3 or TRBV12-4; possible D gene TRBD1, 5 bases. The CDR3 has 14 amino acids. V lost 5 bases to trimming and J lost 5 bases, with 10 bases between them. CDR3 region: CASSPRQNNSPLHF. As DNA, the CDR3 is TGTGCCAGCAGTCCCAGACAGAATAATTCACCCCTCCACTTT.

DNA for the CDR3: TGTGCCAGCAGCGCCTACGGACAGGGCGGAACTGAAGCTTTCTTT. Protein product: CASSAYGQGGTEAFF. V and J are TRBV7-2 and TRBJ1-1; 8 nucleotides agree with TRBD1. This CDR3 is 15 amino acids long. CDR1 and CDR2 from the germline V gene are SGHTA and FQGNSA. The trim removed 5 bases at V and 5 bases at J, leaving 10 bases unmatched.

The V call is TRBV24-1, the J call TRBJ2-1; 11 bases line up with TRBD2. The germline V gene encodes CDR1 KGHDR and CDR2 SFDVKD. The CDR3 totals 13 residues. Unmatched junction bases numbered 2, after V lost 9 bases and J lost 5 bases. CDR3 amino acids: CATSSGRHNEQFF. The CDR3 region has the DNA TGTGCCACCTCTAGCGGGAGGCACAATGAGCAGTTCTTC.

This clonotype was seen only a few times. The chain combines TRBV7-8 with TRBJ1-4; D remains ambiguous. With 6 bases removed from V and 1 base from J, the gap between germline ends came to 9 bases. The CDR3 has 14 amino acids. Per the germline V gene, CDR1 is SGHVS and CDR2 is FQNEAQ. The CDR3 nucleotides are TGTGCCAGCAGTAGAGGAGGAACTAATGAAAAACTGTTTTTT. The encoded protein is CASSRGGTNEKLFF.

V and J are TRBV20-1 and TRBJ1-4, with TRBD1 as a possible D gene (6 bases). This CDR3 has 14 amino acids. Germline lookup yields CDR1 DFQATT and CDR2 SNEGSKA (reference sequence). V was shortened by 6 bases and J by 7 bases, with 18 bases between the two germline ends. The CDR3 region is CSAGRGQVGEKLFF. The CDR3 DNA reads as TGCAGTGCCGGGCGGGGACAAGTAGGTGAAAAACTGTTTTTT.